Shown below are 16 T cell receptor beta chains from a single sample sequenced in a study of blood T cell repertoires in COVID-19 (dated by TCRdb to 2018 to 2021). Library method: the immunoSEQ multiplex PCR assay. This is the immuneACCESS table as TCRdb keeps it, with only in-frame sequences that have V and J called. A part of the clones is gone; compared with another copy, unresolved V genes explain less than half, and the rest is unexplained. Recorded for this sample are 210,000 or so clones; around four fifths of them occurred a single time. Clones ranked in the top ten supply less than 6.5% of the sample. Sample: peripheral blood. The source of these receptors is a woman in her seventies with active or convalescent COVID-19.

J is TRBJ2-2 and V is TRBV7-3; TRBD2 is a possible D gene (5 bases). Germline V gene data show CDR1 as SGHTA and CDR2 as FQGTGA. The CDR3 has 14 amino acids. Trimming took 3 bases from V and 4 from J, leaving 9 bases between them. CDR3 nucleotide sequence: TGTGCCAGCAGCTTGGCTACTAGCACCGGGGAGCTGTTTTTT. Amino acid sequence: CASSLATSTGELFF.

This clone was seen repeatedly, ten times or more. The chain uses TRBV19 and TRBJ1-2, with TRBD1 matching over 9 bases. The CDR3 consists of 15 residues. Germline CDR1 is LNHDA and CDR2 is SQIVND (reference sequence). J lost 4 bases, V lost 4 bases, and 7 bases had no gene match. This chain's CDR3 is CASSTQGQGGYGYTF. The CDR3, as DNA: TGTGCCAGTAGTACCCAGGGACAGGGAGGCTATGGCTACACCTTC.

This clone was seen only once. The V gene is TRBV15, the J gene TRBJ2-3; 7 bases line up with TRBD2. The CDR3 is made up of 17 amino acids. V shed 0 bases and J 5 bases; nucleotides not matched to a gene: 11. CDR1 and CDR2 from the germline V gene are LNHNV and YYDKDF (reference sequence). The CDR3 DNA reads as TGTGCCACCAGCAGAGACTTGTGGGGGGGTGAGGGAGATACGCAGTATTTT. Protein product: CATSRDLWGGEGDTQYF.

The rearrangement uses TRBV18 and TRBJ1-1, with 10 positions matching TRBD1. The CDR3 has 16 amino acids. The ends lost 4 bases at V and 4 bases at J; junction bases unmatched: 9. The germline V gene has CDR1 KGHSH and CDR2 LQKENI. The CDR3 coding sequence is TGTGCCAGCTCACTCTCGACAGGGGGCTTGGGCACTGAAGCTTTCTTT. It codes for CASSLSTGGLGTEAFF.

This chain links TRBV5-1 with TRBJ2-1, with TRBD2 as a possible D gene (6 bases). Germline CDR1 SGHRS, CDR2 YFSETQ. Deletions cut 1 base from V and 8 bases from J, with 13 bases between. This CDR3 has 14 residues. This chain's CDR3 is CASSLWRADDEQFF. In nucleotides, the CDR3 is TGCGCCAGCAGCTTGTGGAGGGCCGACGATGAGCAGTTCTTC.

Here the CDR3 DNA reads TGCGCCAGCAGCGCCCGGGATCCGGAGCGCGATCAGCCCCAGCATTTT. The encoded protein is CASSARDPERDQPQHF. The gene calls are TRBV5-1 and TRBJ1-5, with D unclear. V lost 4 bases and J lost 5, with 19 bases in between. The germline gives CDR1 SGHRS, CDR2 YFSETQ. The CDR3 covers 16 residues. Complete variable domain (other parts from reference TRBV5-1 and TRBJ1-5): KAGVTQTPRYLIKTRGQQVTLSCSPISGHRSVSWYQQTPGQGLQFLFEYFSETQRNKGNFPGRFSGRQFSNSRSEMNVSTLELGDSALYLCASSARDPERDQPQHFGDGTRLSIL.

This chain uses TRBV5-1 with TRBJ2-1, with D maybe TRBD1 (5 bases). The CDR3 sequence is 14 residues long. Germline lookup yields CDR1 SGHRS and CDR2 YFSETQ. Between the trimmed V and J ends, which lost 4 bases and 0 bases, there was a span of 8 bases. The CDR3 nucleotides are TGCGCCAGCAGCATCACAGGCTCCTACAATGAGCAGTTCTTC. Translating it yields CASSITGSYNEQFF.

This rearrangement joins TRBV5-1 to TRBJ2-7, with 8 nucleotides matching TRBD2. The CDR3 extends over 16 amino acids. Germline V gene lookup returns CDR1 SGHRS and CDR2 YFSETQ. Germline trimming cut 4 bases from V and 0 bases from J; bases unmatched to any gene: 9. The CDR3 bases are TGCGCCAGCAGCCCTGAGGGGAGCGGGAGCTCCTACGAGCAGTACTTC. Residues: CASSPEGSGSSYEQYF.

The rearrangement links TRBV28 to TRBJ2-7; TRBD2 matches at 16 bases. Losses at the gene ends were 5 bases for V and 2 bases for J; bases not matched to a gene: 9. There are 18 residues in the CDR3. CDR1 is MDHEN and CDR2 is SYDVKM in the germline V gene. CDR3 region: CASSPGGTSGRGPYEQYF. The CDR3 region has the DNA TGTGCCAGCAGTCCGGGAGGGACTAGCGGGAGGGGGCCCTACGAGCAGTACTTC.

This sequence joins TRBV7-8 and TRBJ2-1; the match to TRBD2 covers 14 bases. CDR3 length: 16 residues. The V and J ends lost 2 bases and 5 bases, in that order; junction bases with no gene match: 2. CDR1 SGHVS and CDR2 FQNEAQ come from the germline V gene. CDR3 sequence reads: CASSLLTSGRDNEQFF. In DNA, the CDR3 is TGTGCCAGCAGCTTATTGACTAGCGGGAGGGACAATGAGCAGTTCTTC.

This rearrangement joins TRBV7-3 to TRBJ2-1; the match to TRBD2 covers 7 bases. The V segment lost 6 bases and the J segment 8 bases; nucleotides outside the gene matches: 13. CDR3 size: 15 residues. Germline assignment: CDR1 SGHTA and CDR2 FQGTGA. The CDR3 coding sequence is TGTGCCAGCAGAGAGCTAGCGGACCCAATGTATGAGCAGTTCTTC. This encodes CASRELADPMYEQFF.

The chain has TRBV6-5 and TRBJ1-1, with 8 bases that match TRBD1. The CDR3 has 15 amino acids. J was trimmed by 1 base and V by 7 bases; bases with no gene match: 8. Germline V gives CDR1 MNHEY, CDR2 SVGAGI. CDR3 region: CASIRQGLGNTEAFF. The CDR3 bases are TGTGCCAGCATCCGACAGGGGCTGGGGAACACTGAAGCTTTCTTT.

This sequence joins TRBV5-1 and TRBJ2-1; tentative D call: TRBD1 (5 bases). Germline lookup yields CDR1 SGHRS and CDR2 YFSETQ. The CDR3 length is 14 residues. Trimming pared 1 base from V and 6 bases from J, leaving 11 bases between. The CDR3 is CASSLYQGRNEQFF. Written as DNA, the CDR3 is TGCGCCAGCAGCTTGTACCAGGGTCGCAATGAGCAGTTCTTC.

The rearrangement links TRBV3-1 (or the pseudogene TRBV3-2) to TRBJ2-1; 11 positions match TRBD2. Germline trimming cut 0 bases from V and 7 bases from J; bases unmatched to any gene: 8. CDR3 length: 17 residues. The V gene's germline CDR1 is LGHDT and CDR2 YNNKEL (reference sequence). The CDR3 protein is CASSQDTSGSFGNEQFF. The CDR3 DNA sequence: TGTGCCAGCAGCCAAGACACTAGCGGGAGTTTCGGTAATGAGCAGTTCTTC.

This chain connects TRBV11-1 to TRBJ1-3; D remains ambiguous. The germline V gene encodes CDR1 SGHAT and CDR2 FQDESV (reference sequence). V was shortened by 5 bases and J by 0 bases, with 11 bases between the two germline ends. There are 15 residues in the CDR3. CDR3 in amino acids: CASSRAGVSGNTIYF. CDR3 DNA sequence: TGTGCCAGCAGCCGCGCAGGTGTCTCTGGAAACACCATATATTTT.

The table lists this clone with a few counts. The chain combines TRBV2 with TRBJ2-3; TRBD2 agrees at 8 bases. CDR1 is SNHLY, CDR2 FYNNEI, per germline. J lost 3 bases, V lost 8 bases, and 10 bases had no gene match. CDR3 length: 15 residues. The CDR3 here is CASLGDGGRTDTQYF. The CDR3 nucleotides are TGTGCCAGCCTAGGGGATGGCGGGAGGACAGATACGCAGTATTTT.